Here is one T cell receptor beta chain with its context. The CDR3 is 12 residues long. Germline-derived CDR1 and CDR2 are DFQATT and SNEGSKA (reference sequence). Trimming removed 5 bases at V and 8 bases at J, with 10 bases between. The data were obtained in a study of CD8 T cells in Susac syndrome. The RNA, roughly 0.45 to 1 ug, was put through reverse transcription using random hexamers. TCRdb redid the calling of the immunoSEQ multiplex PCR reads with MiXCR, one entry per CDR3 protein. This repertoire shows about 140,000 distinct CDR3 sequences, 85% to 95% found once; its top ten account for over 0.095%. Sequencing of TCR beta was carried out in blood CD8+ and CD4+ T cells.

This chain links TRBV20-1 with TRBJ1-6; D is ambiguous. This receptor was identified in a human donor with multiple sclerosis. Material: CD4+ T cells from PBMCs. The CDR3, as DNA: TGCAGTGCTGCACGATCGGATTCACCCCTCCACTTT. Translation: CSAARSDSPLHF.